Here is one T cell receptor beta chain with its context. Antigen specificity is unknown. The data belong to a study of cytomegalovirus exposure and HLA in healthy donors. Germline CDR1 reads MNHEY; CDR2 reads SVGAGI. Trimming took 8 bases from V and 0 from J, leaving 12 bases between them. The CDR3 is made up of 14 amino acids. Overall study results and limits: In vitro experiments confirmed that three CMV-associated chains were specific for CMV antigens. There were reportedly fewer N-insertions in an Asian-associated ancestry cluster than the approximately 600-donor mean, in a later analysis. Overall, roughly 160 TCR beta chains were annotated as cytomegalovirus-associated.

PCR was performed using 60 Vbeta and 13 Jbeta primers. Generated by immunoSEQ multiplex PCR, the TCRdb table keeps only in-frame clones and is missing some. The sample holds around 250,000 clones, around 90% seen once. V gene TRBV6-5 combines with J gene TRBJ2-3; a possible D gene is TRBD2 (6 bases). The material sequenced was PBMCs. The receptor was derived from a girl aged 2 to 10 in good health and CMV-seronegative. CDR3 protein: CASRAGLSTDTQYF. The CDR3 DNA follows: TGTGCCAGCCGAGCGGGCCTCAGCACAGATACGCAGTATTTT.